These T cell receptor beta chains were read from a single sample in a study of T cells in Graves' hyperthyroidism and ophthalmopathy. Each CDR3 protein gets one entry after TCRdb re-called the multiplex PCR reads with MiXCR. The table includes hundreds of thousands of distinct CDR3 sequences, about 15% detected once. The sequencing input was blood. The origin of the receptors is a woman aged 25-40 years with Graves' hyperthyroidism that later progressed to Graves' ophthalmopathy. Each CDR3 is given with its conserved first and last residue. Fields, in order: V gene, D gene, J gene, clone size, CDR3 protein, CDR3 DNA. A D gene is named only where the DNA matches it firmly. A row's size may be missing; if present it is once, few, many or a size class.

>TRBV12-3/TRBV12-4|.|TRBJ1-2|few
CASSQYGYTF
TGTGCCAGCAGCCAATATGGCTACACCTTC
>TRBV7-9|.|TRBJ1-2|many
CAIPLTATYGYTF
TGTGCCATCCCCCTGACAGCTACCTATGGCTACACCTTC
>TRBV29-1|.|TRBJ2-1|.
CSVSKMRNEQFF
TGCAGCGTTTCCAAAATGCGTAATGAGCAGTTCTTC
>TRBV12-3/TRBV12-4|.|TRBJ1-2|many
CASSVKWYGYTF
TGTGCCAGCAGTGTTAAGTGGTATGGCTACACCTTC
>TRBV19|.|TRBJ1-5|.
CASSISGGNQPQHF
TGTGCCAGTAGTATATCCGGGGGCAATCAGCCCCAGCATTTT
>TRBV28|.|TRBJ2-7|few
CAGSITGRESEQYF
TGTGCCGGCAGTATTACAGGGAGAGAAAGCGAGCAGTACTTC
>TRBV11-1|.|TRBJ2-7|many
CASSLVVSSYEQYF
TGTGCCAGCAGCTTAGTTGTGAGCTCCTACGAGCAGTACTTC
>TRBV19|TRBD1|TRBJ2-7|.
CASSPGQGDYEQYF
TGTGCCAGTAGCCCGGGACAGGGGGACTACGAGCAGTACTTC
>TRBV10-3|.|TRBJ2-2|few
CAISEPPEGNTGELFF
TGTGCCATCAGTGAGCCTCCGGAGGGGAACACCGGGGAGCTGTTTTTT
>TRBV5-6|.|TRBJ1-2|.
CASSLGMGGYTF
TGTGCCAGCAGCTTGGGGATGGGTGGCTACACCTTC
>TRBV2|.|TRBJ1-1|many
CASSGQANTEAFF
TGTGCCAGCAGTGGGCAGGCTAACACTGAAGCTTTCTTT
>TRBV12-3/TRBV12-4|.|TRBJ1-1|.
CASSQTGSMNTEAFF
TGTGCCAGCAGTCAAACAGGGAGTATGAACACTGAAGCTTTCTTT
>TRBV19|TRBD2|TRBJ2-1|many
CASSIDPRTSGNLYNEQFF
TGTGCCAGTAGTATAGATCCCCGGACTAGCGGGAACCTCTACAATGAGCAGTTCTTC
>TRBV12-3/TRBV12-4|.|TRBJ1-1|many
CASIQGRENTEAFF
TGTGCCAGCATTCAAGGGAGGGAGAACACTGAAGCTTTCTTT
>TRBV18|.|TRBJ1-3|few
CASSPLAVGQNSGNTIYF
TGTGCCAGCTCACCACTTGCGGTGGGACAAAACTCTGGAAACACCATATATTTT
>TRBV5-1|TRBD2|TRBJ2-5|many
CASSSGAAGESYF
TGCGCCAGCAGCTCGGGTGCGGCGGGAGAGTCGTACTTC
>TRBV4-3|.|TRBJ1-2|.
CASSQASGYGYTF
TGCGCCAGCAGCCAAGCTTCTGGGTATGGCTACACCTTC
>TRBV2|TRBD1|TRBJ2-4|many
CASSPGQGRGYLAKNIQYF
TGTGCCAGCAGTCCCGGACAGGGCCGGGGCTACTTAGCCAAAAACATTCAGTACTTC
>TRBV30|.|TRBJ2-1|many
CAWSVPPLFSYNEQFF
TGTGCCTGGAGTGTCCCGCCCCTCTTCTCCTACAATGAGCAGTTCTTC
>TRBV5-8|TRBD1|TRBJ1-4|many
CASSLVAGTGNEKLFF
TGTGCCAGCAGCTTGGTGGCGGGGACAGGGAATGAAAAACTGTTTTTT
>TRBV20-1|.|TRBJ2-1|many
CSPTAQGEQFF
TGCAGCCCGACCGCGCAGGGTGAGCAGTTCTTC
>TRBV27|TRBD2|TRBJ2-7|many
CASSPGLAGFYEQYF
TGTGCCAGCAGTCCGGGACTAGCGGGATTCTACGAGCAGTACTTC
>TRBV20-1|.|TRBJ1-1|few
CSAREGTSAGTEAFF
TGCAGTGCTAGAGAAGGGACATCCGCGGGGACTGAAGCTTTCTTT
>TRBV11-2|.|TRBJ1-2|many
CASAYLPHDPRNTDYGYTF
TGTGCCAGCGCCTATCTTCCCCACGATCCACGGAATACCGACTATGGCTACACCTTC
>TRBV28|.|TRBJ2-4|many
CASGFIPEVAKNIQYF
TGTGCCAGCGGCTTCATCCCAGAGGTAGCCAAAAACATTCAGTACTTC
>TRBV28|.|TRBJ2-5|many
CASRRPTGRPQETQYF
TGTGCCAGCAGGCGACCGACAGGCCGACCTCAAGAGACCCAGTACTTC
>TRBV4-1|.|TRBJ1-1|few
CASSQVAVNTEAFF
TGCGCCAGCAGCCAAGTAGCGGTGAACACTGAAGCTTTCTTT
>TRBV20-1|.|TRBJ1-4|many
CSARDERDTTNEKLFF
TGCAGTGCTAGAGATGAGAGGGATACAACTAATGAAAAACTGTTTTTT
>TRBV6-1|TRBD1|TRBJ1-1|many
CASEDRGRVTEAFF
TGTGCCAGCGAGGATAGGGGGCGCGTAACTGAAGCTTTCTTT
>TRBV7-9|TRBD2|TRBJ2-3|many
CASSQAGGAADTQYF
TGTGCCAGCAGCCAAGCGGGAGGAGCCGCAGATACGCAGTATTTT
>TRBV20-1|TRBD1|TRBJ1-2|.
CSARGTGGHTF
TGCAGTGCTAGGGGGACAGGGGGCCACACCTTC
>TRBV28|.|TRBJ2-7|.
CASSPRSDYEQYF
TGTGCCAGCAGTCCGAGGAGCGACTACGAGCAGTACTTC
>TRBV6-1|.|TRBJ1-4|.
CASRQVINEKLFF
TGTGCCAGCAGACAGGTGATTAATGAAAAACTGTTTTTT
>TRBV20-1|TRBD1|TRBJ2-7|many
CSVPDRVDEQYF
TGCAGTGTTCCGGACAGGGTCGACGAGCAGTACTTC
>TRBV14|.|TRBJ2-7|few
CASRRGQSYEQYF
TGTGCCAGCAGGCGGGGACAGTCCTACGAGCAGTACTTC
>TRBV10-3|.|TRBJ1-4|many
CAISIQGGNEKLFF
TGTGCCATCAGTATACAGGGCGGGAATGAAAAACTGTTTTTT
>TRBV12-3/TRBV12-4|.|TRBJ1-1|many
CASSWGTSYTEAFF
TGTGCCAGCAGCTGGGGGACCTCTTACACTGAAGCTTTCTTT
>TRBV28|.|TRBJ2-3|many
CASSSTGSDTQYF
TGTGCCAGCAGTTCCACAGGGTCAGATACGCAGTATTTT
>TRBV6-1|TRBD2|TRBJ2-1|many
CASSETGIAGNNEQFF
TGTGCCAGCAGTGAAACGGGAATAGCGGGGAACAATGAGCAGTTCTTC
>TRBV12-3/TRBV12-4|TRBD1|TRBJ2-7|many
CASTFRDRGPEQYF
TGTGCCAGCACCTTCCGGGACAGGGGTCCCGAGCAGTACTTC
>TRBV19|.|TRBJ2-7|many
CASSITGGTYEQYF
TGTGCCAGTAGTATAACAGGCGGGACCTACGAGCAGTACTTC
>TRBV24-1|.|TRBJ2-3|many
CATSDFVADTQYF
TGTGCCACCAGTGACTTTGTGGCGGATACGCAGTATTTT
>TRBV12-3/TRBV12-4|.|TRBJ2-7|many
CASRLSGTLGTYEQYF
TGTGCCAGCAGACTCTCCGGGACGTTAGGGACCTACGAGCAGTACTTC
>TRBV20-1|TRBD2|TRBJ2-2|.
CSARLSGRQGELFF
TGCAGTGCTAGACTTAGCGGGAGGCAAGGGGAGCTGTTTTTT
>TRBV19|TRBD1|TRBJ1-1|many
CASEQGPRGNTEAFF
TGTGCCAGCGAACAGGGGCCCCGCGGGAACACTGAAGCTTTCTTT
>TRBV7-8|.|TRBJ2-3|many
CASSLGTSPSTDTQYF
TGTGCCAGCAGCTTAGGAACTAGCCCGAGCACAGATACGCAGTATTTT
>TRBV7-9|TRBD2|TRBJ2-1|.
CASSPLESSGTYNEQFF
TGTGCCAGCAGCCCCCTTGAGTCTAGCGGCACCTACAATGAGCAGTTCTTC
>TRBV2|.|TRBJ1-5|many
CASSEPSQPQHF
TGTGCCAGCAGTGAGCCCTCTCAGCCCCAGCATTTT
>TRBV7-9|.|TRBJ2-7|many
CASANPLGSYEQYF
TGTGCCAGCGCAAATCCCCTCGGCTCCTACGAGCAGTACTTC
>TRBV20-1|TRBD1|TRBJ2-1|many
CSSPSAGTGAYNEQFF
TGCAGCTCTCCTTCGGCCGGGACAGGGGCCTACAATGAGCAGTTCTTC
>TRBV7-8|.|TRBJ1-1|.
CASSLQWGTEAFF
TGTGCCAGCAGTCTACAGTGGGGCACTGAAGCTTTCTTT